These T cell receptor beta chains were read from a single sample in a study of CD8 T cells in ankylosing spondylitis. TCRdb reanalysed the 5' RACE reads using MiXCR and keeps one entry per CDR3 protein. Found here are roughly 280,000 distinct CDR3 sequences, around 18% of them singletons; the top ten hold around 7.8%. Material: blood, either unsorted or a sorted T cell fraction (not recorded which). These receptors were collected from a male donor with ankylosing spondylitis or in good health (not recorded which). Each CDR3 is given with its conserved first and last residue.

v_gene	j_gene	CDR3aa
TRBV12-3/TRBV12-4	TRBJ2-5	CASSPSAAETQYF
TRBV5-6	TRBJ2-3	CASNSRGLADTDTQYF
TRBV18	TRBJ1-4	CASSPYRTGANEKLFF
TRBV28	TRBJ1-1	CASRGTGGVLDTEAFF
TRBV6-1	TRBJ1-5	CASRSGTGNQPQHF
TRBV4-1	TRBJ1-1	CASSQQGRTEAFF
TRBV5-5	TRBJ2-3	CASSLNWLSGRTTDTQYF
TRBV20-1	TRBJ2-5	CSASGGATQYF
TRBV20-1	TRBJ2-3	CSASQAAGGDTQYF
TRBV7-6	TRBJ2-1	CASSLYTSGSSNEQFF
TRBV6-1	TRBJ1-2	CASRRSGNNYGYTF
TRBV11-2	TRBJ2-2	CASSLRYRGATNTGELFF
TRBV29-1	TRBJ2-1	CSVVGTSDYNEQFF
TRBV7-8	TRBJ1-1	CASSLVGGGSTEAFF
TRBV5-1	TRBJ2-1	CASSLRTSGYNEQFF
TRBV7-9	TRBJ1-2	CASSLASGGYTF
TRBV6-6	TRBJ2-1	CASSKPGSYEQFF
TRBV12-3/TRBV12-4	TRBJ2-2	CASSAGTGFNTGELFF
TRBV12-3/TRBV12-4	TRBJ1-6	CASRNDVGNSPLHF
TRBV12-3/TRBV12-4	TRBJ1-2	CASSLGVRGYTF
TRBV6-1	TRBJ2-3	CASRRYGGGADTQYF
TRBV12-3/TRBV12-4	TRBJ2-5	CASRGGQGATLGTQYF
TRBV6-1	TRBJ2-5	CASLDRADPGETQYF
TRBV7-3	TRBJ2-3	CASSLETRDTQYF
TRBV18	TRBJ2-1	CASSRAGTNEQFF
TRBV27	TRBJ1-1	CASSLDKGNTEAFF
TRBV6-5	TRBJ1-6	CASSFGQGGSYNSPLHF
TRBV28	TRBJ1-2	CASRPPWGSNYGYTF
TRBV20-1	TRBJ2-3	CSASPNLWGTDTQYF
TRBV15	TRBJ1-1	CATSRDILEVTEAFF
TRBV18	TRBJ1-5	CASSPAGTVNQPQHF
TRBV28	TRBJ2-5	CASSTPGQQETQYF
TRBV24-1	TRBJ2-2	CATSRSGTGNTGELFF
TRBV4-2	TRBJ2-1	CASSQVPGGMISYNEQFF
TRBV30	TRBJ2-3	CAWSADRDTQYF
TRBV4-2	TRBJ1-1	CASSQGGGRAFF
TRBV11-2	TRBJ2-3	CASRQGLAGGDTQYF
TRBV25-1	TRBJ1-5	CASSESREYQPQHF
TRBV12-3/TRBV12-4	TRBJ2-5	CASSQDRRETQYF
TRBV12-3/TRBV12-4	TRBJ2-1	CASTLRGPSSYNEQFF
TRBV15	TRBJ1-4	CATGRSANEKLFF
TRBV3-1	TRBJ2-2	CASSEQGAFGELFF
TRBV2	TRBJ1-6	CASKIGRSGSPLHF
TRBV7-2	TRBJ2-3	CASSSPTSSTDTQYF
TRBV20-1	TRBJ2-3	CSAGDSTDTQYF
TRBV3-1	TRBJ2-1	CASSPGTSGRGSLDNEQFF
TRBV9	TRBJ1-3	CASSPTTGYHSGNTIYF
TRBV3-1	TRBJ1-1	CASSQRRGVLNTEAFF
TRBV5-1	TRBJ2-3	CASSPQPGTGMNTQYF
TRBV5-1	TRBJ2-3	CASSTGLAIGTDTQYF
TRBV15	TRBJ1-3	CATSRERTGVLSGNTIYF
TRBV4-1	TRBJ2-5	CASRLDPGLAETQYF
TRBV12-3/TRBV12-4	TRBJ2-1	CASSPPGLAASNEQFF
TRBV9	TRBJ2-1	CASSVGPEAYNEQFF